Included here is one T cell receptor beta chain sequence, with context. The target antigen is unknown. Investigators isolated RNA and reverse transcribed it into cDNA to act as the sequencing template. Clones were sequenced by immunoSEQ multiplex PCR, and TCRdb holds only the in-frame ones, with some missing. Found here are about 99,000 clones, 55% of them singletons; the top ten hold 8% to 10%. This sample stems from a study of CD8+ T cells in alopecia areata. The study's findings and limits: Scalp data also include sequences from resident alphabeta T cells of normal skin. Compared with normal scalp, lesional scalp had higher clonality and more expanded CD8+ clones.

Germline loops: CDR1 SGHRS, CDR2 YFSETQ. CDR3 length equals 14 residues. Unmatched junction bases numbered 4, after V lost 4 bases and J lost 1 base. The genes are TRBV5-1 and TRBJ2-5; 7 bases align to TRBD1. Sequencing was done on a sample of CD4+ T cells sorted from blood. The TCR comes from a human donor in good health. The DNA for the CDR3 is TGCGCCAGCAGCCCGACAGGGAGCCAAGAGACCCAGTACTTC. Amino acids: CASSPTGSQETQYF.